Presented here are 24 T cell receptor beta chains from one specimen sequenced in a study of T cell repertoires in cytomegalovirus infection. TCRdb re-called the reads with MiXCR, one entry per CDR3 protein. Among 300,000 to 450,000 distinct CDR3 sequences listed, over 15% were seen once. Sequenced input: PBMCs. The receptors originated from a human donor in good health (CMV status not recorded). Some clones in this sample may be carry-over from other donors' samples.

V gene TRBV10-3 combines with J gene TRBJ2-7; TRBD2 matches at 8 bases. The V gene's germline CDR1 is ENHRY and CDR2 SYGVKD. This CDR3 region has 13 residues. The trim removed 6 bases at V and 0 bases at J, leaving 1 base unmatched. CDR3 sequence: CAISGLASYEQYF. The CDR3 bases are TGTGCCATCAGCGGACTAGCCTCCTACGAGCAGTACTTC.

In its sample, this clonotype was seen many times. The V gene is TRBV11-3, the J gene TRBJ2-3; tentative D call: TRBD2 (5 bases). The ends were cut back, 3 bases at V and 2 bases at J, with 15 bases in the middle. This CDR3 comprises 16 residues. Germline CDR1 is SGHNT and CDR2 is YENEEA. CDR3: CASSFLLRGFTDTQYF. As DNA, the CDR3 is TGTGCCAGCAGCTTTCTACTCCGCGGGTTCACAGATACGCAGTATTTT.

The chain links TRBV7-8 to TRBJ1-4; no firm D call. The length of the CDR3 is 16 residues. Germline CDR1 and CDR2: SGHVS and FQNEAQ. Trimming removed 0 bases at V and 2 bases at J, with 10 bases between. In nucleotides, the CDR3 is TGTGCCAGCAGCTTAGCGAGGGTCGGGACTAATGAAAAACTGTTTTTT. Its translation: CASSLARVGTNEKLFF.

This clonotype occurred a few times. The chain is built from TRBV12-3 or TRBV12-4 and TRBJ2-1; D is undetermined. The CDR3 covers 13 residues. Between the trimmed V and J ends, which lost 2 bases and 5 bases, there was a span of 7 bases. CDR3 DNA sequence: TGTGCCAGCAGTTTATACCCAAACAATGAGCAGTTCTTC. The encoded protein is CASSLYPNNEQFF.

This clonotype was detected only a few times. This chain links TRBV19 with TRBJ2-7; D not resolved. Trimming pared 0 bases from V and 3 bases from J, leaving 12 bases between. This CDR3 has 15 residues. Germline CDR1 and CDR2: LNHDA and SQIVND (reference sequence). In nucleotides, the CDR3 is TGTGCCAGTAGTATAGATCGCGCCAGGAACTACGAGCAGTACTTC. Translation: CASSIDRARNYEQYF.

This clonotype was detected a few times. The chain carries TRBV28 and TRBJ2-7; D is unclear. Germline V gene lookup returns CDR1 MDHEN and CDR2 SYDVKM. V lost 2 bases and J lost 3, with 5 bases in between. The CDR3 sequence is 12 residues long. The CDR3 loop is CASSLGYYEQYF. CDR3 coding DNA: TGTGCCAGCAGTTTAGGATACTACGAGCAGTACTTC. Full variable domain (missing parts from reference TRBV28 and TRBJ2-7): DVKVTQSSRYLVKRTGEKVFLECVQDMDHENMFWYRQDPGLGLRLIYFSYDVKMKEKGDIPEGYSVSREKKERFSLILESASTNQTSMYLCASSLGYYEQYFGPGTRLTVT.

In its sample, this clonotype was seen a few times. This chain joins TRBV7-9 and TRBJ2-5; 10 bases match TRBD2. The V gene end was trimmed by 0 bases and the J gene end by 5 bases; junction bases not matched to a gene: 9. The CDR3 consists of 17 residues. Germline V gene data show CDR1 as SEHNR and CDR2 as FQNEAQ (reference sequence). The CDR3 region is CASSLAVASGRGETQYF. The CDR3 DNA is TGTGCCAGCAGCTTAGCAGTCGCTAGCGGGAGAGGGGAGACCCAGTACTTC.

This clonotype came up a few times. V usage is TRBV5-4 and J usage is TRBJ1-4; D perhaps matches TRBD1 (5 bases). There are 13 residues in the CDR3. CDR1 SGHNT and CDR2 YYREEE come from the germline V gene (reference sequence). V lost 4 bases to trimming and J lost 7 bases, with 11 bases between them. CDR3 sequence: CASSPPGIEKLFF. In DNA, the CDR3 is TGTGCCAGCAGCCCCCCAGGGATTGAAAAACTGTTTTTT.

In this sample, this clonotype turned up many times. V gene TRBV7-2 combines with J gene TRBJ1-1, with no clear D. Trimming took off 2 bases at V and 0 bases at J, with 10 bases between the two ends. Germline V gene lookup returns CDR1 SGHTA and CDR2 FQGNSA. The CDR3 totals 15 residues. CDR3 sequence: CASSLTVVMNTEAFF. The CDR3 bases are TGTGCCAGCAGCTTAACGGTAGTCATGAACACTGAAGCTTTCTTT.

The J gene is TRBJ2-3, the V gene TRBV5-1, with 10 bases fitting TRBD2. The CDR3 covers 14 residues. Germline lookup yields CDR1 SGHRS and CDR2 YFSETQ. V gave up 7 bases and J gave up 2 bases; unmatched junction bases: 4. The CDR3 DNA sequence: TGCGCCAGCTTTAGCGGGGGGTACACAGATACGCAGTATTTT. This encodes CASFSGGYTDTQYF. Looking up the rest from reference TRBV5-1 and TRBJ2-3 gives the full variable domain: KAGVTQTPRYLIKTRGQQVTLSCSPISGHRSVSWYQQTPGQGLQFLFEYFSETQRNKGNFPGRFSGRQFSNSRSEMNVSTLELGDSALYLCASFSGGYTDTQYFGPGTRLTVL.

Many counts were recorded for this clonotype. The rearrangement uses TRBV7-8 and TRBJ2-3, with 10 bases that match TRBD1. CDR3 length: 15 amino acids. CDR1 is SGHVS, CDR2 FQNEAQ, per germline. The V segment lost 5 bases and the J segment 3 bases; nucleotides outside the gene matches: 5. CDR3 nucleotide sequence: TGTGCCAGCAGCCTTGGACAGGGGGTGACAGATACGCAGTATTTT. Protein sequence: CASSLGQGVTDTQYF.

This clonotype was detected a few times. CDR3 nucleotides: TGTGCCTGGAGTGTAAAGAGCGGGAGAGATACGCAGTATTTT. Protein: CAWSVKSGRDTQYF. V gene TRBV30 combines with J gene TRBJ2-3; 8 nucleotides match TRBD2. The junction had 4 bases not matched to a gene; V was cut back by 0 bases and J by 5 bases. This CDR3 is 14 amino acids long. Germline CDR1 GTSNPN, CDR2 SVGIG (reference sequence).

This clonotype came up many times. This chain links TRBV7-2 with TRBJ2-5, with D uncertain. This CDR3 contains 15 residues. The ends were cut back, 5 bases at V and 5 bases at J, with 18 bases in the middle. Germline values: CDR1 SGHTA, CDR2 FQGNSA. The CDR3: CASSPRRRSSETQYF. The DNA of the CDR3 is TGTGCCAGCAGCCCCCGTCGGCGGAGCTCGGAGACCCAGTACTTC.

This clonotype came up a few times. This sequence joins TRBV18 and TRBJ1-3; unclear D gene. Germline V CDR1 and CDR2: KGHSH, LQKENI. Trimming left V 3 bases short and J 0 bases short, with 9 bases between. The length of the CDR3 is 15 residues. CDR3 DNA sequence: TGTGCCAGCTCACCGGCTCAGGACTCTGGAAACACCATATATTTT. Translation: CASSPAQDSGNTIYF.

This sequence joins TRBV4-3 and TRBJ1-1, with unresolved D. This CDR3 region has 15 residues. Germline-derived CDR1 and CDR2 are LGHNA and YSLEER. V lost 1 base and J 1 base, leaving 10 bases between the germline ends. The CDR3 is CASSQAGERNTEAFF. CDR3 nucleotides: TGCGCCAGCAGCCAAGCTGGGGAGAGGAACACTGAAGCTTTCTTT.

This clonotype has a count of ten or more. The chain joins TRBV28 to TRBJ2-3, with D perhaps being TRBD1 or TRBD2 (5 bases each). The CDR3 totals 16 residues. V lost 6 bases to trimming and J lost 4 bases, with 20 bases between them. The V gene's germline CDR1 is MDHEN and CDR2 SYDVKM. CDR3 sequence (DNA): TGTGCCAGCAGCGGTTATCGGGGCCCGGGCGCAGATACGCAGTATTTT. Its protein product is CASSGYRGPGADTQYF.

V is TRBV20-1 and J is TRBJ2-1; D may match TRBD1 or TRBD2 (5 bases each). Germline-derived CDR1 and CDR2 are DFQATT and SNEGSKA (reference sequence). V was clipped by 4 bases and J by 9 bases, with 10 bases between them. CDR3 length equals 11 residues. Here the CDR3 reads CSATPGREQFF. DNA of the CDR3: TGCAGTGCTACCCCGGGGCGTGAGCAGTTCTTC.

In its sample, this clonotype was seen a few times. This rearrangement joins TRBV19 to TRBJ2-7; a weak D match, TRBD2 (6 bases). Germline lookup yields CDR1 LNHDA and CDR2 SQIVND (reference sequence). The CDR3 loop spans 13 amino acids. V was clipped by 7 bases and J by 2 bases, with 12 bases between them. The CDR3 DNA reads TGTGCCAGTAACGGGGGAACTACCTACGAGCAGTACTTC. Translation: CASNGGTTYEQYF. Full variable domain (rest looked up from reference TRBV19 and TRBJ2-7): DGGITQSPKYLFRKEGQNVTLSCEQNLNHDAMYWYRQDPGQGLRLIYYSQIVNDFQKGDIAEGYSVSREKKESFPLTVTSAQKNPTAFYLCASNGGTTYEQYFGPGTRLTVT.

This clonotype was seen more than once but under ten times. The V call is TRBV7-6, the J call TRBJ2-2; a weak D match, TRBD1 (6 bases). This CDR3 has 16 residues. V was shortened by 4 bases and J by 0 bases, with 12 bases between the two germline ends. Germline assignment: CDR1 SGHVS and CDR2 FNYEAQ. In nucleotides, the CDR3 is TGTGCCAGCAGCTCGATACAGGGCCCGAACACCGGGGAGCTGTTTTTT. Translation: CASSSIQGPNTGELFF.

This clonotype was counted a few times. The chain employs TRBV25-1 and TRBJ2-3; D may match TRBD1 or TRBD2 (5 bases each). The CDR3 has 13 residues. V lost 10 bases and J lost 3, with 14 bases in between. Germline V gives CDR1 MGHDK, CDR2 SYGVNS. The CDR3 DNA is TGTGCCACCCTCGGATGGGGGACAGATACGCAGTATTTT. This encodes CATLGWGTDTQYF.

The chain uses TRBV6-2 or TRBV6-3 and TRBJ2-5; D is unresolved. V gave up 0 bases and J gave up 5 bases, with 16 bases separating them. CDR1 MNHEY and CDR2 SVGEGT come from the germline V gene. The CDR3 has 16 amino acids. The CDR3, as DNA: TGTGCCAGCAGTTACTCACCGCAGGCTTCTGCGGAGACCCAGTACTTC. Its translation is CASSYSPQASAETQYF.

This chain uses TRBV6-2 or TRBV6-3 with TRBJ2-1; D possibly corresponds to TRBD1 (5 bases). The CDR3 extends over 15 amino acids. The V gene lost 4 bases and the J gene lost 7 bases, with 17 bases spanning the gap. In germline, CDR1 is MNHEY, CDR2 SVGEGT. CDR3 DNA: TGTGCCAGCAGTTCTAGGGGAATTAGGTGGAATGAGCAGTTCTTC. Encoded protein: CASSSRGIRWNEQFF.

J is TRBJ1-1 and V is TRBV5-6, with D perhaps matching TRBD1 (5 bases). Trimming shortened V by 0 bases and J by 1 base, and 10 bases separated the two germline ends. CDR3 size: 15 residues. CDR1 and CDR2 from the germline V gene are SGHDT and YYEEEE. The CDR3 here is CASSLGGHPNTEAFF. The CDR3 bases are TGTGCCAGCAGCTTGGGCGGACACCCGAACACTGAAGCTTTCTTT.

This clonotype appeared a few times. The chain has TRBV6-5 and TRBJ1-2; no firm D call. CDR1 and CDR2 (germline): MNHEY, SVGAGI. V was pared by 2 bases and J by 9 bases, with 16 bases between. The CDR3 contains 14 residues. CDR3 sequence: CASSYPRAGESYTF. In DNA, the CDR3 is TGTGCCAGCAGTTACCCAAGAGCCGGAGAAAGCTACACCTTC.